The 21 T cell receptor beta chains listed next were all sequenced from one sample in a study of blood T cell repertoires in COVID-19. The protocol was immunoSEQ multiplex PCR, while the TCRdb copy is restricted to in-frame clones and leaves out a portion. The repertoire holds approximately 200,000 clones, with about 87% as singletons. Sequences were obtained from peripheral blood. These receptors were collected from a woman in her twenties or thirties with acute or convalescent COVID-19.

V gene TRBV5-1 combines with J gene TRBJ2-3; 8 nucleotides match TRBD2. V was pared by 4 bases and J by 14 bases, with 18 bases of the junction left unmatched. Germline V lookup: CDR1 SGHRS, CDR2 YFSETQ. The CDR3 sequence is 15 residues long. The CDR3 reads CASSPLTATGRVWYF. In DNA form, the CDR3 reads TGCGCCAGCAGCCCCCTGACTGCTACCGGGAGGGTTTGGTATTTT.

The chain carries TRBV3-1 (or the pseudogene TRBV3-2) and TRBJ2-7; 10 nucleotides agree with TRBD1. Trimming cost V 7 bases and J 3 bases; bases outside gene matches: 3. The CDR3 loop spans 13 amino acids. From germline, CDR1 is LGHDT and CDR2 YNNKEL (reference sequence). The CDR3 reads CASKDRGNYEQYF. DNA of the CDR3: TGTGCCAGCAAGGACAGGGGGAACTACGAGCAGTACTTC.

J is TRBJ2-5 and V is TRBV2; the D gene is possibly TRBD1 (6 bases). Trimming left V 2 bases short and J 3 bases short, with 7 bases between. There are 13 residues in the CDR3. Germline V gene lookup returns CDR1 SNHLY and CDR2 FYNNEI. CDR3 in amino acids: CASSEYREETQYF. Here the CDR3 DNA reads TGTGCCAGCAGTGAATACAGGGAAGAGACCCAGTACTTC. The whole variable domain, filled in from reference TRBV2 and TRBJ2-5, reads EPEVTQTPSHQVTQMGQEVILRCVPISNHLYFYWYRQILGQKVEFLVSFYNNEISEKSEIFDDQFSVERPDGSNFTLKIRSTKLEDSAMYFCASSEYREETQYFGPGTRLLVL.

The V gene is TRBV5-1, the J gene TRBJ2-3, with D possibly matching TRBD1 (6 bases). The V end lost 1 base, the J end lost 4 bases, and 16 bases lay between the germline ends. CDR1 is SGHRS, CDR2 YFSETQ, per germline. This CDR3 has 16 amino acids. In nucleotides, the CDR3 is TGCGCCAGCAGCTTGCGAGGGACACCTAATTCAGATACGCAGTATTTT. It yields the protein CASSLRGTPNSDTQYF.

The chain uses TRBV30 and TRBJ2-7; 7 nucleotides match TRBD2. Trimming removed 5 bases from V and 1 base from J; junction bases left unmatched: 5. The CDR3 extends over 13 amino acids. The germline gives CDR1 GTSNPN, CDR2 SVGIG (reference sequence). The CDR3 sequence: CAWGGSLSYEQYF. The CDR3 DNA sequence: TGTGCCTGGGGCGGGAGTCTGTCCTACGAGCAGTACTTC.

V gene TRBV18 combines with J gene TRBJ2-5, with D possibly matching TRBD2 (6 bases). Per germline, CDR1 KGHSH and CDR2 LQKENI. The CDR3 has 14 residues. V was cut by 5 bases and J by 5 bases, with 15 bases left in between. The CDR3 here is CASSSTTSWETQYF. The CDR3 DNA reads TGTGCCAGCTCATCTACGACTAGTTGGGAGACCCAGTACTTC.

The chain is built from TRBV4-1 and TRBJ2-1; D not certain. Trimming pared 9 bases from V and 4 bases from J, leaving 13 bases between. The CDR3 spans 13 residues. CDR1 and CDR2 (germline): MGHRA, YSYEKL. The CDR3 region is CASSPGGYNEQFF. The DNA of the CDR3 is TGCGCCAGTTCCCCCGGTGGTTACAATGAGCAGTTCTTC.

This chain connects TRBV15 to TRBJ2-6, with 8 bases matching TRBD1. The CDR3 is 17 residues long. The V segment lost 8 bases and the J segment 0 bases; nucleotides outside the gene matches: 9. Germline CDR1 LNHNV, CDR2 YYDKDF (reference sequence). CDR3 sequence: CATRRTGSFSGANVLTF. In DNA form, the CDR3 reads TGTGCCACCCGAAGGACAGGGAGCTTCTCTGGGGCCAACGTCCTGACTTTC. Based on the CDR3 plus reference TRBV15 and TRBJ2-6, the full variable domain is DAMVIQNPRYQVTQFGKPVTLSCSQTLNHNVMYWYQQKSSQAPKLLFHYYDKDFNNEADTPDNFQSRRPNTSFCFLDIRSPGLGDTAMYLCATRRTGSFSGANVLTFGAGSRLTVL.

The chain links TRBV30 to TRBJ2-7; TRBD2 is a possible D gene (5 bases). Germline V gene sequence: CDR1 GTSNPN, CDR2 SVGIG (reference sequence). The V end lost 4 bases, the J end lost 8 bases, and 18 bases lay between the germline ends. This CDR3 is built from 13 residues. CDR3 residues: CAWNPGIGLQQYF. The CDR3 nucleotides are TGTGCCTGGAACCCGGGGATTGGGCTTCAGCAGTACTTC.

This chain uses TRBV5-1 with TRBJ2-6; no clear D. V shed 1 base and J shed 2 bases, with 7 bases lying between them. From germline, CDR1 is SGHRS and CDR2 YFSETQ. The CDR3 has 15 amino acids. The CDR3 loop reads CASSLIRTGANVLTF. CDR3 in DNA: TGCGCCAGCAGCTTGATCAGGACTGGGGCCAACGTCCTGACTTTC. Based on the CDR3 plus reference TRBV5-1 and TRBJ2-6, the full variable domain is KAGVTQTPRYLIKTRGQQVTLSCSPISGHRSVSWYQQTPGQGLQFLFEYFSETQRNKGNFPGRFSGRQFSNSRSEMNVSTLELGDSALYLCASSLIRTGANVLTFGAGSRLTVL.

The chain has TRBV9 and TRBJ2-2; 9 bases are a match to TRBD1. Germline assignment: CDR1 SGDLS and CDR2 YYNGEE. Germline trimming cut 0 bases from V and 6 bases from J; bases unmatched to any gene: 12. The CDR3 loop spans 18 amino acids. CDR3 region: CASSVVGDRDVIPGELFF. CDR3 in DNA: TGTGCCAGCAGCGTAGTGGGGGACAGGGATGTTATACCCGGGGAGCTGTTTTTT.

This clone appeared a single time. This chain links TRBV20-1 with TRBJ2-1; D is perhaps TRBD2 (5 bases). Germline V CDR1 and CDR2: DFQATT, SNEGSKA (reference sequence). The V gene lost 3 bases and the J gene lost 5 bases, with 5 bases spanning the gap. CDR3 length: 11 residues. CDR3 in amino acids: CSARRDNEQFF. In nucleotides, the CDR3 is TGCAGTGCTAGGCGGGACAATGAGCAGTTCTTC.

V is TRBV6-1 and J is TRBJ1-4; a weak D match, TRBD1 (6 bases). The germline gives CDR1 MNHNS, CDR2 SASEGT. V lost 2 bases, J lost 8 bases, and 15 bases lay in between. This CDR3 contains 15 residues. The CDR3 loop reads CASSELQGFAEKLFF. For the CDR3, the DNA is TGTGCCAGCAGTGAACTACAGGGATTCGCAGAAAAACTGTTTTTT.

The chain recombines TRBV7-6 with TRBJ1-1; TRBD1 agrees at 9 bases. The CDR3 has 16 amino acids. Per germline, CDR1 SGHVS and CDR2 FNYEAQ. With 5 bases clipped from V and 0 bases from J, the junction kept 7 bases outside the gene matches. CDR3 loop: CASSTTGGWVNTEAFF. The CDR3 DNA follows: TGTGCCAGCAGCACAACAGGGGGCTGGGTGAACACTGAAGCTTTCTTT. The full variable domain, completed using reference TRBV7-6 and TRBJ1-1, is GAGVSQSPRYKVTKRGQDVALRCDPISGHVSLYWYRQALGQGPEFLTYFNYEAQQDKSGLPNDRFSAERPEGSISTLTIQRTEQRDSAMYRCASSTTGGWVNTEAFFGQGTRLTVV.

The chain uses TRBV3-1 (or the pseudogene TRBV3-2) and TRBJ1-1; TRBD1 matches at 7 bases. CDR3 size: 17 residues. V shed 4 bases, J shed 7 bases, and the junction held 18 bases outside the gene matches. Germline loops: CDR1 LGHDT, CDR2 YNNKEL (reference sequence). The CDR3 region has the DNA TGTGCCAGCAGCCCTCATCCTGGACAGGCGTCTTGGCGTGAAGCTTTCTTT. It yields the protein CASSPHPGQASWREAFF.

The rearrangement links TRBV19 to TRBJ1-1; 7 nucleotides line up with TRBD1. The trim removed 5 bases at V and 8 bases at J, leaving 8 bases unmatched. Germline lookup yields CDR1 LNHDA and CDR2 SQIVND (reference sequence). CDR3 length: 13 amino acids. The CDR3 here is CASSVTGTEEAFF. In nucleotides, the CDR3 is TGTGCCAGTAGTGTTACCGGGACAGAGGAAGCTTTCTTT.

The CDR3 region has the DNA TGTGCCAGCAGTACCGCTCGGGGGGCCAACGTCCTGACTTTC. Its translation is CASSTARGANVLTF. The chain has TRBV28 and TRBJ2-6, with D unresolved. The CDR3 has 14 residues. Deletions cut 5 bases from V and 4 bases from J, with 9 bases between. Germline V gene sequence: CDR1 MDHEN, CDR2 SYDVKM.

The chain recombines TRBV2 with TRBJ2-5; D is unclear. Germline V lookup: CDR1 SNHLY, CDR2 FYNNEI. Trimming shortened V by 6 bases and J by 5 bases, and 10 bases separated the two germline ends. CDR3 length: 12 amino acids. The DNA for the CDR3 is TGTGCCAGCAGCGCCTCCGGGGAGACCCAGTACTTC. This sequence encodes CASSASGETQYF.

The CDR3 DNA reads as TGTGCCACCAAACTAGCGGGAGGGCCCGGGGAGCTGTTTTTT. It yields the protein CATKLAGGPGELFF. The rearrangement links TRBV3-1 (or the pseudogene TRBV3-2) to TRBJ2-2, with TRBD2 matching 13 bases. Per germline, CDR1 LGHDT and CDR2 YNNKEL (reference sequence). The junction had 5 bases not matched to a gene; V was cut back by 10 bases and J by 6 bases. This CDR3 is 14 amino acids long.

This chain's CDR3 is CASSLVAEETQYF. The CDR3 DNA reads TGTGCCAGCAGCTTAGTGGCGGAAGAGACCCAGTACTTC. The V gene is TRBV11-2, the J gene TRBJ2-5; D gene uncertain. The V end was cut by 1 base, the J end by 3 bases, with 6 bases between. Germline V CDR1 and CDR2: SGHAT, FQNNGV. The CDR3 extends over 13 amino acids. The full variable domain, in which reference TRBV11-2 and TRBJ2-5 provide the parts outside the CDR3, is EAGVAQSPRYKIIEKRQSVAFWCNPISGHATLYWYQQILGQGPKLLIQFQNNGVVDDSQLPKDRFSAERLKGVDSTLKIQPAKLEDSAVYLCASSLVAEETQYFGPGTRLLVL.

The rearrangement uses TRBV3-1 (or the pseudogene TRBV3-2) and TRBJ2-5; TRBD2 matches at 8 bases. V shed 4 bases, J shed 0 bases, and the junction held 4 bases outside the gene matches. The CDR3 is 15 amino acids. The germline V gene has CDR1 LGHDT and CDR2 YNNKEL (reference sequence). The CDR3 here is CASSRGGGYQETQYF. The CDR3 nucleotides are TGTGCCAGCAGCCGGGGCGGGGGGTACCAAGAGACCCAGTACTTC.